The 24 T cell receptor beta chains reported below all come from one sample, sequenced in a study of CD8 T cells in Susac syndrome. The authors reverse transcribed roughly 0.5 to 1 ug RNA with random hexamers. TCRdb re-called the immunoSEQ multiplex PCR reads with MiXCR, one entry per CDR3 protein. The table lists roughly 150,000 distinct CDR3 sequences, approximately 95% of them singletons. The specimen sequenced was CD4+ T cells from PBMCs. The receptors come from a human donor with Susac syndrome.

The rearrangement joins TRBV7-9 to TRBJ2-1; no firm D call. CDR1 and CDR2 from the germline V gene are SEHNR and FQNEAQ (reference sequence). Trimming took 3 bases from V and 10 from J, leaving 10 bases between them. The CDR3 is 12 residues long. The CDR3 sequence is CASSFEALEQFF. In nucleotides, the CDR3 is TGTGCCAGCAGCTTTGAGGCACTCGAGCAGTTCTTC. The variable domain in full, with the rest retrieved from reference TRBV7-9 and TRBJ2-1, is DTGVSQNPRHKITKRGQNVTFRCDPISEHNRLYWYRQTLGQGPEFLTYFQNEAQLEKSRLLSDRFSAERPKGSFSTLEIQRTEQGDSAMYLCASSFEALEQFFGPGTRLTVL.

This clonotype was recorded only once. The chain uses TRBV5-1 and TRBJ2-7; 9 positions agree with TRBD1. With 3 bases clipped from V and 2 bases from J, the junction kept 3 bases outside the gene matches. This CDR3 is 14 amino acids long. Germline CDR1 reads SGHRS; CDR2 reads YFSETQ. The CDR3 sequence is CASSSGQGTYEQYF. The CDR3 nucleotides are TGCGCCAGCAGCTCAGGACAGGGGACCTACGAGCAGTACTTC.

The chain carries TRBV4-2 and TRBJ2-1; 11 nucleotides line up with TRBD2. This CDR3 comprises 16 residues. Germline-derived CDR1 and CDR2 are LGHNA and YNFKEQ. With V trimmed by 4 bases and J by 5 bases, 7 bases remained unmatched. The CDR3 nucleotides are TGTGCCAGCAGCCGTCTAGCGGGGGGACAACACAATGAGCAGTTCTTC. Residues: CASSRLAGGQHNEQFF.

The V gene is TRBV15, the J gene TRBJ2-3; the match to TRBD1 covers 9 bases. J was trimmed by 6 bases and V by 0 bases; bases with no gene match: 10. Germline-derived CDR1 and CDR2 are LNHNV and YYDKDF (reference sequence). The CDR3 extends over 17 amino acids. This chain's CDR3 is CATSRDRGTGPIDTQYF. The CDR3 nucleotides are TGTGCCACCAGCAGAGATAGGGGGACAGGGCCGATTGATACGCAGTATTTT.

There are a few counts of this clonotype. The rearrangement joins TRBV7-9 to TRBJ2-7; D might be TRBD1 or TRBD2, each matching 5 bases. The CDR3 is 12 amino acids. Trimming removed 8 bases from V and 0 bases from J, with 8 bases in between. The germline CDR1 and CDR2 sequences are SEHNR and FQNEAQ (reference sequence). The CDR3 here is CASGDGSYEQYF. The CDR3 DNA reads as TGTGCCAGCGGGGACGGCTCCTACGAGCAGTACTTC. Full variable domain (rest looked up from reference TRBV7-9 and TRBJ2-7): DTGVSQNPRHKITKRGQNVTFRCDPISEHNRLYWYRQTLGQGPEFLTYFQNEAQLEKSRLLSDRFSAERPKGSFSTLEIQRTEQGDSAMYLCASGDGSYEQYFGPGTRLTVT.

The V and J genes are TRBV4-1 and TRBJ1-6, with D maybe TRBD1 (6 bases). With 4 bases removed from V and 0 bases from J, the gap between germline ends came to 13 bases. This CDR3 comprises 17 residues. CDR1 is MGHRA and CDR2 is YSYEKL in the germline V gene. As DNA, the CDR3 is TGCGCCAGCAGCCCTCCTAGGGGGAGCTCCTATAATTCACCCCTCCACTTT. Its translation is CASSPPRGSSYNSPLHF.

This chain uses TRBV7-2 with TRBJ2-1; TRBD2 agrees at 8 bases. This CDR3 region has 12 residues. After removal of 5 bases from V and 11 bases from J, the junction contained 5 bases not matched to a gene. CDR1 is SGHTA and CDR2 is FQGNSA in the germline V gene. CDR3 residues: CASSPGTSQQFF. In DNA form, the CDR3 reads TGTGCCAGCAGCCCCGGGACTAGTCAGCAGTTCTTC.

The chain combines TRBV6-6 with TRBJ1-1; D is undetermined. V shed 7 bases and J shed 3 bases, with 6 bases lying between them. Germline CDR1 and CDR2: MNHNY and SVGAGI (reference sequence). The CDR3 runs to 11 residues. The CDR3 region is CASTGYTEAFF. The CDR3 coding sequence is TGTGCCAGCACGGGTTACACTGAAGCTTTCTTT.

The chain uses TRBV10-3 and TRBJ1-1, with unresolved D. Germline loops: CDR1 ENHRY, CDR2 SYGVKD. The V and J ends lost 6 bases and 1 base respectively, with 15 bases between them. The CDR3 contains 15 residues. Written as DNA, the CDR3 is TGTGCCATCAGCCAACGATTGGAGGGGAACACTGAAGCTTTCTTT. Amino acids: CAISQRLEGNTEAFF.

The gene calls are TRBV12-3 or TRBV12-4 and TRBJ1-2; D is possibly TRBD1 (5 bases). V was shortened by 5 bases and J by 5 bases, with 9 bases between the two germline ends. The CDR3 has 12 amino acids. The CDR3 spells CASSPRQYGYTF. DNA for the CDR3: TGTGCCAGCAGTCCACGACAGTATGGCTACACCTTC.

This chain connects TRBV7-2 to TRBJ1-1; the match to TRBD1 covers 7 bases. There are 13 residues in the CDR3. The germline V gene has CDR1 SGHTA and CDR2 FQGNSA. The V gene end was trimmed by 5 bases and the J gene end by 7 bases; junction bases not matched to a gene: 7. This CDR3 is CASSLTGSSEAFF. CDR3 nucleotide sequence: TGTGCCAGCAGCCTGACAGGGAGCAGTGAAGCTTTCTTT.

The chain employs TRBV4-2 and TRBJ2-1; 14 bases align to TRBD2. The CDR3 loop spans 16 amino acids. The J segment lost 7 bases and the V segment lost 4 bases, leaving 6 bases of the junction unmatched. Germline CDR1 LGHNA, CDR2 YNFKEQ. The CDR3 loop reads CASSPPRTSGGNEQFF. The CDR3 region has the DNA TGTGCCAGCAGCCCCCCGCGGACTAGCGGGGGGAATGAGCAGTTCTTC.

The gene calls are TRBV12-3 or TRBV12-4 and TRBJ2-2; D is unclear. CDR3 length: 13 amino acids. Trimming removed 5 bases at V and 8 bases at J, with 12 bases between. CDR3 in DNA: TGTGCCAGCAGTCGGGTCCTTCCGGGGGAGCTGTTTTTT. This sequence encodes CASSRVLPGELFF.

This chain connects TRBV19 to TRBJ2-1; maybe TRBD2 (6 bases). Germline-derived CDR1 and CDR2 are LNHDA and SQIVND (reference sequence). The CDR3 length is 16 residues. V gave up 2 bases and J gave up 5 bases, with 16 bases separating them. CDR3 sequence (DNA): TGTGCCAGTAGTATACGGCGGGACCACCAAAACAATGAGCAGTTCTTC. Translated: CASSIRRDHQNNEQFF.

V is TRBV5-6 and J is TRBJ2-1; either TRBD1 or TRBD2 may fit D (6 bases each). The CDR3 sequence is 15 residues long. Trimming removed 0 bases from V and 4 bases from J, with 11 bases in between. CDR1 SGHDT and CDR2 YYEEEE come from the germline V gene. The CDR3 sequence is CASSLGQGTYNEQFF. In DNA form, the CDR3 reads TGTGCCAGCAGCTTGGGCCAGGGGACTTACAATGAGCAGTTCTTC.

This chain joins TRBV18 and TRBJ1-2; D is perhaps TRBD1 (5 bases). This CDR3 is built from 14 residues. The V and J ends lost 3 bases and 7 bases respectively, with 15 bases between them. Germline V gene lookup returns CDR1 KGHSH and CDR2 LQKENI. The DNA of the CDR3 is TGTGCCAGCTCACCGTCGGGACCGGGGGGTGGCTACACCTTC. Its protein is CASSPSGPGGGYTF.

This clonotype was counted a single time. This chain joins TRBV14 and TRBJ2-7; tentative D call: TRBD1 (6 bases). This CDR3 comprises 13 residues. Trimming removed 3 bases at V and 6 bases at J, with 12 bases between. Germline V gene data show CDR1 as SGHDN and CDR2 as FVKESK. For the CDR3, the DNA is TGTGCCAGCAGCCAGACGGGGACAACCGAGCAGTACTTC. Its translation is CASSQTGTTEQYF.

The gene calls are TRBV20-1 and TRBJ1-5; no firm D call. V lost 6 bases and J lost 5, with 14 bases in between. The CDR3 totals 13 residues. CDR1 is DFQATT and CDR2 is SNEGSKA in the germline V gene (reference sequence). In nucleotides, the CDR3 is TGCAGTGCGTACAGAGCCTTCGATCAGCCCCAGCATTTT. Translating it yields CSAYRAFDQPQHF.

This chain joins TRBV6-5 and TRBJ1-5; D is perhaps TRBD1 (6 bases). Germline V gives CDR1 MNHEY, CDR2 SVGAGI. CDR3 length: 14 residues. Trimming left V 5 bases short and J 1 base short, with 9 bases between. The CDR3 protein is CASSNGQSNQPQHF. CDR3 bases: TGTGCCAGCAGTAACGGACAGAGCAATCAGCCCCAGCATTTT.

J is TRBJ2-6 and V is TRBV12-3 or TRBV12-4; tentative D call: TRBD1 (6 bases). Between the trimmed V and J ends, which lost 7 bases and 5 bases, there was a span of 15 bases. The CDR3 spans 15 residues. For the CDR3, the DNA is TGTGCCAGCACCACTATGGGGGCATGGGCCAACGTCCTGACTTTC. This codes for CASTTMGAWANVLTF.

The chain links TRBV12-3 or TRBV12-4 to TRBJ2-1; possible D gene TRBD1, 6 bases. Trimming cost V 5 bases and J 10 bases, with 9 bases left between them. The length of the CDR3 is 11 residues. The CDR3 region is CASSLDREQFF. In DNA, the CDR3 is TGTGCCAGCAGTCTCGACAGGGAGCAGTTCTTC.

The chain combines TRBV6-5 with TRBJ2-5, with 7 bases lining up with TRBD2. This CDR3 is built from 15 residues. Losses at the gene ends were 5 bases for V and 2 bases for J; bases not matched to a gene: 8. The germline CDR1 and CDR2 sequences are MNHEY and SVGAGI. CDR3 sequence: CASSGGGVGQETQYF. CDR3 DNA sequence: TGTGCCAGCAGTGGGGGAGGGGTCGGGCAAGAGACCCAGTACTTC.

The chain employs TRBV29-1 and TRBJ2-5; D is ambiguous. The CDR3 is 12 residues long. V lost 2 bases and J 3 bases, leaving 7 bases between the germline ends. CDR1 SQVTM and CDR2 ANQGSEA come from the germline V gene. DNA for the CDR3: TGCAGCGTTGAAAGGGCCAAAGAGACCCAGTACTTC. It encodes CSVERAKETQYF.

This clonotype has only one observation. The V and J genes are TRBV4-1 and TRBJ2-2; D is ambiguous. CDR1 and CDR2 (germline): MGHRA, YSYEKL. V was pared by 5 bases and J by 4 bases, with 14 bases between. The CDR3 is 15 amino acids. This CDR3 is CASSGPVIGTGELFF. As DNA, the CDR3 is TGCGCCAGCAGCGGCCCGGTGATAGGCACCGGGGAGCTGTTTTTT.